This T cell receptor (beta chain) was sequenced during a study of blood T cell repertoires in COVID-19. For the study at large: T cells, B-cell-depleted T cells, or PBMCs supplied cDNA or gDNA.

Sequenced by immunoSEQ multiplex PCR; TCRdb stores in-frame clones only, minus some. The sample yields 55,000 to 90,000 clones, 88% seen once. Sequencing was carried out using peripheral blood. The source is a human donor in a cohort sampled during active COVID-19.

The chain's CDR3 is CASSSQARGQYF. The CDR3 DNA is TGTGCCAGCAGTTCTCAGGCAAGGGGGCAGTACTTC. This chain links TRBV12-3 or TRBV12-4 with TRBJ2-7; D might be TRBD1 (5 bases). Trimming left V 4 bases short and J 9 bases short, with 13 bases between. This CDR3 comprises 12 residues.